The 18 T cell receptor beta chains below all came from one sample that was sequenced in a study of T cell responses to AZD1222 COVID-19 vaccine. The table came from immunoSEQ multiplex PCR; TCRdb's copy has only in-frame clones and leaves some out. The data contain 100,000 to 120,000 clones, roughly 87% of them singletons. This material consisted of peripheral blood, taken on day 0 of MenACWY control vaccination. The receptors stem from an adult in good health.

The chain carries TRBV12-5 and TRBJ1-1, with D unclear. The CDR3 covers 15 residues. V lost 3 bases to trimming and J lost 1 base, with 12 bases between them. Germline CDR1 LGHNT, CDR2 FRNRAP. The CDR3 coding sequence is TGTGCTAGTGGTTTAGCGGCGGGGTCGAACACTGAAGCTTTCTTT. Residues: CASGLAAGSNTEAFF. The full variable domain, in which reference TRBV12-5 and TRBJ1-1 provide the parts outside the CDR3, is DARVTQTPRHKVTEMGQEVTMRCQPILGHNTVFWYRQTMMQGLELLAYFRNRAPLDDSGMPKDRFSAEMPDATLATLKIQPSEPRDSAVYFCASGLAAGSNTEAFFGQGTRLTVV.

V is TRBV27 and J is TRBJ2-7; tentative D call: TRBD1 (5 bases). Germline V gives CDR1 MNHEY, CDR2 SMNVEV (reference sequence). The CDR3 length is 14 residues. V lost 3 bases and J 2 bases, leaving 11 bases between the germline ends. The CDR3: CASSFRQGTYEQYF. The DNA for the CDR3 is TGTGCCAGCAGTTTTAGGCAGGGTACCTACGAGCAGTACTTC.

The chain joins TRBV7-2 to TRBJ2-7, with TRBD2 as a possible D gene (5 bases). CDR3 length: 15 amino acids. Germline CDR1 and CDR2: SGHTA and FQGNSA. Trimming removed 1 base at V and 4 bases at J, with 14 bases between. The CDR3 reads CASSLDGIPGYEQYF. CDR3 coding DNA: TGTGCCAGCAGCTTAGACGGGATCCCTGGGTACGAGCAGTACTTC.

The chain joins TRBV19 to TRBJ2-2; 7 bases fit TRBD1. There are 15 residues in the CDR3. J gave up 2 bases and V 5 bases, and 5 bases lay outside the gene matches. The germline V gene encodes CDR1 LNHDA and CDR2 SQIVND (reference sequence). CDR3 sequence reads: CASSGRQGNTGELFF. The CDR3 DNA reads as TGTGCCAGTAGTGGGCGACAGGGAAACACCGGGGAGCTGTTTTTT. Drawing the rest from reference TRBV19 and TRBJ2-2, the complete variable domain is DGGITQSPKYLFRKEGQNVTLSCEQNLNHDAMYWYRQDPGQGLRLIYYSQIVNDFQKGDIAEGYSVSREKKESFPLTVTSAQKNPTAFYLCASSGRQGNTGELFFGEGSRLTVL.

The chain links TRBV6-2 or TRBV6-3 to TRBJ1-5, with a possible D match to TRBD1 (6 bases). This CDR3 is 14 amino acids long. Trimming pared 4 bases from V and 7 bases from J, leaving 14 bases between. Germline V gene sequence: CDR1 MNHEY, CDR2 SVGEGT. This CDR3 is CASSFYRVMQPQHF. The CDR3 region has the DNA TGTGCCAGCAGTTTCTACAGGGTCATGCAGCCCCAGCATTTT.

This sequence joins TRBV19 and TRBJ1-1; TRBD1 aligns across 7 bases. The CDR3 runs 13 residues. Trimming took 8 bases from V and 5 from J; bases not matched to a gene: 8. CDR1 is LNHDA, CDR2 SQIVND, per germline (reference sequence). The DNA of the CDR3 is TGTGCCAGTTTTCAGGGGGAGGGTACTGAAGCTTTCTTT. Residues: CASFQGEGTEAFF.

In its sample, this clone was seen once. This chain connects TRBV7-3 to TRBJ1-3; D remains ambiguous. Trimming pared 5 bases from V and 0 bases from J, leaving 11 bases between. This CDR3 region has 15 residues. The germline CDR1 and CDR2 sequences are SGHTA and FQGTGA. CDR3 coding DNA: TGTGCCAGCAGCGTTCTAAATCCCTCTGGAAACACCATATATTTT. It yields the protein CASSVLNPSGNTIYF.

The chain employs TRBV28 and TRBJ1-2; possibly TRBD1 for D (6 bases). The germline V gene has CDR1 MDHEN and CDR2 SYDVKM. The CDR3 is 15 amino acids. V shed 5 bases and J shed 0 bases, with 13 bases lying between them. The CDR3 protein is CASSLRDTTNYGYTF. As DNA, the CDR3 is TGTGCCAGCAGTCTACGGGACACCACTAACTATGGCTACACCTTC.

DNA of the CDR3: TGTGCCATCAGTGACTCGGACTCTGGGGCCAACGTCCTGACTTTC. Protein product: CAISDSDSGANVLTF. The chain combines TRBV10-3 with TRBJ2-6; no definite D call. Per the germline V gene, CDR1 is ENHRY and CDR2 is SYGVKD. The CDR3 extends over 15 amino acids. Trimming took off 3 bases at V and 0 bases at J, with 6 bases between the two ends.

This clone was observed once. This rearrangement joins TRBV5-1 to TRBJ2-7, with 8 bases aligning to TRBD1. CDR3 length: 14 residues. V shed 2 bases, J shed 5 bases, and the junction held 6 bases outside the gene matches. Germline V gene data show CDR1 as SGHRS and CDR2 as YFSETQ. The CDR3 nucleotides are TGCGCCAGCAGCTTACTGGACAGGGACGACGAGCAGTACTTC. This encodes CASSLLDRDDEQYF.

This sequence joins TRBV29-1 and TRBJ1-2; D gene unclear. From germline, CDR1 is SQVTM and CDR2 ANQGSEA. V dropped 4 bases and J dropped 8 bases, with 14 bases sitting between them. The CDR3 consists of 12 residues. CDR3 nucleotides: TGCAGCGTTGGGGAAGGGCTTTTCGGCTACACCTTC. This codes for CSVGEGLFGYTF.

This clone showed up just once. Here the CDR3 DNA reads TGTGCCAGCAGCGTTACAGCAACTAATGAAAAACTGTTTTTT. Its translation: CASSVTATNEKLFF. J is TRBJ1-4 and V is TRBV9; D gene ambiguous. Per germline, CDR1 SGDLS and CDR2 YYNGEE. Trimming shortened V by 2 bases and J by 0 bases, and 5 bases separated the two germline ends. This CDR3 is 14 amino acids long.

The chain carries TRBV21-1 and TRBJ2-7; TRBD1, the D gene given by the table, was not confirmed from the DNA. TRBV21-1 represents a pseudogene. The CDR3 is 16 residues long. The CDR3 loop is CASSKFLGTGGNEQYF. The CDR3 DNA reads as TGTGCCAGCAGCAAATTTTTAGGGACAGGGGGTAACGAGCAGTACTTC.

The chain carries TRBV19 and TRBJ1-1, with 8 bases matching TRBD1. The CDR3 contains 15 residues. V shed 3 bases and J 1 base; nucleotides not matched to a gene: 4. Germline V gene lookup returns CDR1 LNHDA and CDR2 SQIVND (reference sequence). The CDR3 protein is CASSIGTGWNTEAFF. In nucleotides, the CDR3 is TGTGCCAGTAGTATCGGGACAGGCTGGAACACTGAAGCTTTCTTT.

The chain uses TRBV4-1 and TRBJ1-2; TRBD1 aligns across 8 bases. Germline CDR1 is MGHRA and CDR2 is YSYEKL. After removal of 0 bases from V and 3 bases from J, the junction contained 3 bases not matched to a gene. The CDR3 is 15 residues long. CDR3 protein: CASSQETGAYYGYTF. The CDR3 nucleotides read TGCGCCAGCAGCCAAGAGACAGGGGCCTACTATGGCTACACCTTC.

The chain carries TRBV11-2 and TRBJ1-5; TRBD1 might be the D (6 bases). The CDR3 is made up of 17 amino acids. The V end lost 1 base, the J end lost 5 bases, and 18 bases lay between the germline ends. CDR1 SGHAT and CDR2 FQNNGV come from the germline V gene. In DNA, the CDR3 is TGTGCCAGCAGCTTAGGCCCAGGACAGCAGAATGATCAGCCCCAGCATTTT. The encoded protein is CASSLGPGQQNDQPQHF.

The chain joins TRBV6-1 to TRBJ1-4; no clear D gene. Trimming cost V 3 bases and J 7 bases, with 12 bases left between them. The CDR3 runs to 14 residues. CDR1 and CDR2 from the germline V gene are MNHNS and SASEGT. The CDR3, as DNA: TGTGCCAGCAGTGACGGCCCGGGGAGTGAAAAACTGTTTTTT. Amino acids: CASSDGPGSEKLFF.

This chain joins TRBV10-3 and TRBJ2-5, with D perhaps matching TRBD2 (6 bases). V was trimmed by 4 bases and J by 4 bases, leaving 16 bases between them. Per the germline V gene, CDR1 is ENHRY and CDR2 is SYGVKD. The CDR3 sequence is 15 residues long. In DNA, the CDR3 is TGTGCCATCAGTGGGCGGGACGGAGGCGGAGAGACCCAGTACTTC. Its protein product is CAISGRDGGGETQYF.